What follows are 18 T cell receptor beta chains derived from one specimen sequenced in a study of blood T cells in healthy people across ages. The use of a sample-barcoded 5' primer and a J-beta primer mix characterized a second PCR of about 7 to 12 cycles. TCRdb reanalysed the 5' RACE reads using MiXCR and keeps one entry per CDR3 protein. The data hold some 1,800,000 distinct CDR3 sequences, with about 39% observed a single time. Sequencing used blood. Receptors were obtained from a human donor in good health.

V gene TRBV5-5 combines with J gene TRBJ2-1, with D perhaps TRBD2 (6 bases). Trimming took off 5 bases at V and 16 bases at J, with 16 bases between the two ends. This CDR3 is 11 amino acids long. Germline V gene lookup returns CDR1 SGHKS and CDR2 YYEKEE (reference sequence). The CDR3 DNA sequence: TGTGCCAGCAGTCAAAATAGCGGCTACTTCTTC. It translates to CASSQNSGYFF.

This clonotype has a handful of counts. The CDR3 region is CASSDRRTYEQYF. Written as DNA, the CDR3 is TGTGCCAGCAGCGACCGTCGTACCTACGAGCAGTACTTC. The V call is TRBV7-6, the J call TRBJ2-7, with D unclear. V lost 5 bases and J lost 2, with 10 bases in between. Looked up from germline, CDR1 is SGHVS and CDR2 is FNYEAQ. CDR3 length equals 13 residues. The full variable domain, with the rest looked up from reference TRBV7-6 and TRBJ2-7, is GAGVSQSPRYKVTKRGQDVALRCDPISGHVSLYWYRQALGQGPEFLTYFNYEAQQDKSGLPNDRFSAERPEGSISTLTIQRTEQRDSAMYRCASSDRRTYEQYFGPGTRLTVT.

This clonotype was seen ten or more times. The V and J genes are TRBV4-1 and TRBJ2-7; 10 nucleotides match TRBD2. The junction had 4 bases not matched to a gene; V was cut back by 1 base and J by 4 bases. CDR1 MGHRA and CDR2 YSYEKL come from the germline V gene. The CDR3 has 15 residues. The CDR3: CASSQGAGGVYEQYF. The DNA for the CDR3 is TGCGCCAGCAGCCAAGGAGCGGGGGGGGTTTACGAGCAGTACTTC.

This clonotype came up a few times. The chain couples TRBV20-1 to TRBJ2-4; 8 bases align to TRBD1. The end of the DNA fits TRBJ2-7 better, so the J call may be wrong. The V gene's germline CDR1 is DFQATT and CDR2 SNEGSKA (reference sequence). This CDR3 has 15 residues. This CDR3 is CSARPRTGLGSEQYF. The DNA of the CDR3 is TGCAGTGCTAGACCTCGGACAGGGCTTGGATCCGAGCAGTACTTC.

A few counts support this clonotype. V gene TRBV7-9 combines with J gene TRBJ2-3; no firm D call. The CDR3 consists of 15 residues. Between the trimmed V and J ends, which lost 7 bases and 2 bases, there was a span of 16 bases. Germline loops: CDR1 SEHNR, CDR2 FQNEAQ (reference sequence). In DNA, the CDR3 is TGTGCCAGCACCCGAGTGGGCAGCAACACAGATACGCAGTATTTT. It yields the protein CASTRVGSNTDTQYF. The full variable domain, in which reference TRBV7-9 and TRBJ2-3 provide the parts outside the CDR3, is DTGVSQNPRHKITKRGQNVTFRCDPISEHNRLYWYRQTLGQGPEFLTYFQNEAQLEKSRLLSDRFSAERPKGSFSTLEIQRTEQGDSAMYLCASTRVGSNTDTQYFGPGTRLTVL.

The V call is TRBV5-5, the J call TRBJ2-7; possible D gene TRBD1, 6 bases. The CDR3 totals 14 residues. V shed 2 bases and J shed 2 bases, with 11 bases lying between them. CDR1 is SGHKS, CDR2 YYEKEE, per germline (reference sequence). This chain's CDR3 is CASSFWDTPYEQYF. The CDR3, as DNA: TGTGCCAGCAGCTTTTGGGACACTCCCTACGAGCAGTACTTC.

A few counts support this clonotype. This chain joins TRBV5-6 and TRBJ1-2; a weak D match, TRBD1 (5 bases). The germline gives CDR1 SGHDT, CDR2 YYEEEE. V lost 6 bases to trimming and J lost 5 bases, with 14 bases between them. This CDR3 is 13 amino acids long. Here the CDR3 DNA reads TGTGCCAGCACCTCAACAGGAGAATATGGCTACACCTTC. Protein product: CASTSTGEYGYTF.

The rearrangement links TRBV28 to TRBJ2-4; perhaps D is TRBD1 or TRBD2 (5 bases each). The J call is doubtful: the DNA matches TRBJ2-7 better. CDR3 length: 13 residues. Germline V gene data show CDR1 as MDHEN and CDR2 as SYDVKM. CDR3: CARGVQPGHEQYF. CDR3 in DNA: TGTGCCAGGGGGGTCCAGCCTGGCCACGAGCAGTACTTC.

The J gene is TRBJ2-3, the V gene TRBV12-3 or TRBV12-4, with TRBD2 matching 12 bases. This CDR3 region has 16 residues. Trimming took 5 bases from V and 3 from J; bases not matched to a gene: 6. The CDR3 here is CASSHILAGGTDTQYF. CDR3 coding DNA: TGTGCCAGCAGTCATATACTAGCGGGGGGAACAGATACGCAGTATTTT.

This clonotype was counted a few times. The CDR3 nucleotides read TGTGCCAGCAGTTTTTTTGGTCAGCCCCAGCATTTT. Protein product: CASSFFGQPQHF. V usage is TRBV28 and J usage is TRBJ1-5; D gene ambiguous. Germline assignment: CDR1 MDHEN and CDR2 SYDVKM. The CDR3 has 12 amino acids. The V and J ends lost 3 bases and 6 bases respectively, with 6 bases between them.

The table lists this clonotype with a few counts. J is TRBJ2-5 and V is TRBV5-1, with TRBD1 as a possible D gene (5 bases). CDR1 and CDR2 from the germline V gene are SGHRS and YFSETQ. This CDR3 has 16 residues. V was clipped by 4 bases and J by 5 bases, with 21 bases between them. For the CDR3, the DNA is TGCGCCAGCAGCCCCGAGGCAGCGCAGGGAAGGGAGACCCAGTACTTC. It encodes CASSPEAAQGRETQYF.

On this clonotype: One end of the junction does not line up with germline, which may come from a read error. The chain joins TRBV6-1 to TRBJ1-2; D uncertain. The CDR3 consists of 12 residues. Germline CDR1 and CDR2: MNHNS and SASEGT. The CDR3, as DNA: TGTGCCAGCAGTGAAGGGAATTATGACTACACCTTC. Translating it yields CASSEGNYDYTF.

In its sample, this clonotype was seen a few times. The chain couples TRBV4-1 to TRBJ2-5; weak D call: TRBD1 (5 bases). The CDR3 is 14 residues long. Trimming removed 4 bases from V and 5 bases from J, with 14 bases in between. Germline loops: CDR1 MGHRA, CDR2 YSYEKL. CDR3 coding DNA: TGCGCCAGCAGCCGGCGCCAACCAGGGGAGACCCAGTACTTC. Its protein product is CASSRRQPGETQYF.

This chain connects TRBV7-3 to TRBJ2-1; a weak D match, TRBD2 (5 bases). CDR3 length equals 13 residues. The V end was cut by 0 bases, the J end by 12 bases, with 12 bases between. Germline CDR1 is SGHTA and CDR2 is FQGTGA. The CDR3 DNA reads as TGTGCCAGCAGCTTAACTCCGACCGCGGGGCAGTTCTTC. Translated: CASSLTPTAGQFF.

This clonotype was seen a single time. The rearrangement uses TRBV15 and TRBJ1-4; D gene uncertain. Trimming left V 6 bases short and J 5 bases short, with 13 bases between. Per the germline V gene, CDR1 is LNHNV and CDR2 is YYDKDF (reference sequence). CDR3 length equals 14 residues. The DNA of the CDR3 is TGTGCCACCAGTACCGGGCAGGTAAATGAAAAACTGTTTTTT. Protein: CATSTGQVNEKLFF.

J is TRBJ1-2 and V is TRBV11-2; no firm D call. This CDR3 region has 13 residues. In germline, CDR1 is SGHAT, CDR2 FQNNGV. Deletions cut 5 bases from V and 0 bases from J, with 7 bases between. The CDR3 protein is CASSKAPNYGYTF. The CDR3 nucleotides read TGTGCCAGCAGCAAAGCCCCTAACTATGGCTACACCTTC.

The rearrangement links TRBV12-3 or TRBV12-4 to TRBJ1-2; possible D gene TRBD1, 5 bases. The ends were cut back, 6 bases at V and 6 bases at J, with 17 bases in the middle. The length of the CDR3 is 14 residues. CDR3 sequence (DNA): TGTGCCAGCAGATCCTCGGAGGGGTTGAATGGCTACACCTTC. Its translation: CASRSSEGLNGYTF.

CDR3 sequence reads: CSARGSRGARETQYF. The CDR3 DNA sequence: TGCAGTGCTAGAGGTTCTCGGGGGGCGAGGGAGACCCAGTACTTC. This sequence joins TRBV20-1 and TRBJ2-5; tentative D call: TRBD2 (7 bases). Germline V gene sequence: CDR1 DFQATT, CDR2 SNEGSKA (reference sequence). The CDR3 has 15 residues. The V gene lost 1 base and the J gene lost 5 bases, with 17 bases spanning the gap.